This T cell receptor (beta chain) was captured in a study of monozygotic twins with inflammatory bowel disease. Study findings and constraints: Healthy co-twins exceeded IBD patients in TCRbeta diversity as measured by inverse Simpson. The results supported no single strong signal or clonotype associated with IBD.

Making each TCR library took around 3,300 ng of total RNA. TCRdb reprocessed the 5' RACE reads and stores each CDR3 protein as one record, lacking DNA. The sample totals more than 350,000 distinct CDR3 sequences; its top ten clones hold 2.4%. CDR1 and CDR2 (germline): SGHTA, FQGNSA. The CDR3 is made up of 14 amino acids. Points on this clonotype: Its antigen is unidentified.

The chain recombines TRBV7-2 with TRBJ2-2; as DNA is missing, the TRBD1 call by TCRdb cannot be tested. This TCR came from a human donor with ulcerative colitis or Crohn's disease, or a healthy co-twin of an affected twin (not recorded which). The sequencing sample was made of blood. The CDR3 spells CASGGGENTGELFF.